The 2 T cell receptor beta chains reported below all come from one sample, sequenced in a study of cytomegalovirus exposure and HLA in healthy donors. 60 Vbeta and 13 Jbeta primers were used in PCR. Repertoires were generated with immunoSEQ multiplex PCR, while TCRdb's copy carries only in-frame clones and drops some. The repertoire includes 90,000 to 150,000 clones, around 77% of them detected once, and 3.7% sits in the top ten. Input material: PBMCs. The receptor source for this set is a human donor in good health.

The chain links TRBV5-1 to TRBJ2-1, with TRBD2 matching over 12 bases. Germline-derived CDR1 and CDR2 are SGHRS and YFSETQ. The V segment lost 5 bases and the J segment 10 bases; nucleotides outside the gene matches: 7. The CDR3 loop spans 14 amino acids. CDR3 nucleotide sequence: TGCGCCAGCAGGCCGCTAGCGGGAGGGCCAGAGCAGTTCTTC. It translates to CASRPLAGGPEQFF.

The rearrangement joins TRBV11-2 to TRBJ2-2; D not certain. There are 14 residues in the CDR3. Trimming cost V 2 bases and J 2 bases, with 6 bases left between them. From germline, CDR1 is SGHAT and CDR2 FQNNGV. CDR3 DNA: TGTGCCAGCAGCTTACAGGATAACACCGGGGAGCTGTTTTTT. Translated: CASSLQDNTGELFF.